This T cell receptor (beta chain) appears in the sequencing data of a study of glioma-infiltrating T cells. Study-level results: Above-expected tissue-blood divergence occurred in all gliomas, most in low-grade ones. CDR3 overlap between tissue and blood was very small.

TCR alpha and beta CDR3 regions were amplified from RNA using iRepertoire nested multiplex PCR. Using its own MiXCR run on the multiplex PCR reads, TCRdb lists one record per CDR3 protein. The data hold around 140,000 distinct CDR3 sequences, with more than 35% observed a single time. As concerns this clonotype: Its antigen is currently unknown. Compared with germline, one end of the junction differs, possibly owing to a read error.

The CDR3 runs 12 residues. In germline, CDR1 is MNHEY, CDR2 SMNVEV (reference sequence). The specimen was glioma tissue, nonneoplastic brain tissue, or PBMCs (not recorded which). This sequence joins TRBV27 and TRBJ2-1, with D unclear. The source of this sequence is a human donor with low-grade glioma or glioblastoma, undergoing nonglioma brain surgery, or in good health (not recorded which). CDR3: CASSRSHNEQFF. The CDR3 bases are TGTGCCAGCAGTCGCTCCCACAATGAGCAGTTCTTC.